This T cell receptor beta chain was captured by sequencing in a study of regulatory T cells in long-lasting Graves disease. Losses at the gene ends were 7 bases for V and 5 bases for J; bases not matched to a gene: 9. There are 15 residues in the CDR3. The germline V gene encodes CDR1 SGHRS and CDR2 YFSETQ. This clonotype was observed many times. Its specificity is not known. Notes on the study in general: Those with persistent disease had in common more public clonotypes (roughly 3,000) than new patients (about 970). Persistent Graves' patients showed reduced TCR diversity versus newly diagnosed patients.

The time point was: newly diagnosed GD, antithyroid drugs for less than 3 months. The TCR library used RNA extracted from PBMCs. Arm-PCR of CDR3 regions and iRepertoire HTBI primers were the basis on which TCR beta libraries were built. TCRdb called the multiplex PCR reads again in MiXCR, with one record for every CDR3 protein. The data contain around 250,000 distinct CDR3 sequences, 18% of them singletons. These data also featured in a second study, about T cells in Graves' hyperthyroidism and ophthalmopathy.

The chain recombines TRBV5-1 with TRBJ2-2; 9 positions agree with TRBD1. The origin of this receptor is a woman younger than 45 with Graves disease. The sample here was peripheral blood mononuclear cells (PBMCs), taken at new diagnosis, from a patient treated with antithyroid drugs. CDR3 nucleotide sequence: TGCGCCAGCCAAGCCGACAGGGGGATAACCGGGGAGCTGTTTTTT. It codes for CASQADRGITGELFF.